A selection of T cell receptor beta chains follows, all from one sample in a study of response to subunit inactivated influenza vaccine. TCRdb recomputed calls from the RT-PCR reads with MiXCR, one row per CDR3 protein. The repertoire holds about 520,000 distinct CDR3 sequences, 25% seen once, with approximately 2% in the top ten. The sequences come from CD4+ T cells sorted from PBMCs, collected more than 4 days after vaccination. These TCRs come from a man aged 45-65 years who received an inactivated influenza vaccine. Each CDR3 is given with its conserved first and last residue. A D gene is named only where the DNA matches it firmly. Expanded clones get a size class; other rows say once, few or many, or leave the size out.

14	TRBJ2-5	-	TRBV6-5	TRBD1	CASSWGQGGETQYF	TGTGCCAGCAGTTGGGGACAGGGCGGAGAGACCCAGTACTTC
12	TRBJ2-7	-	TRBV29-1	-	CSVEDGSYEQYF	TGCAGCGTTGAAGACGGATCCTACGAGCAGTACTTC
13	TRBJ2-2	few	TRBV15	-	CATRGQNTGELFF	TGTGCCACCAGGGGACAGAACACCGGGGAGCTGTTTTTT
14	TRBJ1-2	-	TRBV29-1	TRBD1	CSVLTDRVGYGYTF	TGCAGCGTTCTCACCGACAGGGTCGGCTATGGCTACACCTTC
16	TRBJ1-3	few	TRBV28	-	CASSLPRGMSGNTIYF	TGTGCCAGCAGTCTCCCGCGGGGGATGTCTGGGAACACCATATATTTT
13	TRBJ1-2	-	TRBV30	TRBD1	CAWNTGGSYGYTF	TGTGCCTGGAACACAGGGGGTAGCTATGGCTACACCTTC
14	TRBJ2-3	few	TRBV2	-	CASSEGALTDTQYF	TGTGCCAGCAGTGAGGGGGCGCTCACAGATACGCAGTATTTT
16	TRBJ2-2	many	TRBV6-5	-	CASSYGGSRNTGELFF	TGTGCCAGCAGTTACGGTGGTTCCAGAAACACCGGGGAGCTGTTTTTT
14	TRBJ2-7	-	TRBV6-5	-	CASSYSKGRGEQYF	TGTGCCAGCAGTTACTCGAAGGGCCGAGGCGAGCAGTACTTC
14	TRBJ2-3	many	TRBV12-3/TRBV12-4	-	CASIEGSVGDTQYF	TGTGCCAGCATCGAGGGATCGGTAGGAGATACGCAGTATTTT
13	TRBJ2-3	few	TRBV5-1	-	CASSLQNTDTQYF	TGCGCCAGCAGCTTACAGAACACAGATACGCAGTATTTT
14	TRBJ2-2	-	TRBV11-2	-	CASSFSQNTGELFF	TGTGCCAGCAGCTTTAGCCAGAACACCGGGGAGCTGTTTTTT
14	TRBJ1-5	-	TRBV18	-	CASSPLAGSQPQHF	TGTGCCAGCTCACCCTTGGCGGGGAGTCAGCCCCAGCATTTT
16	TRBJ2-3	-	TRBV29-1	TRBD2	CSVEGTSGGQVATQYF	TGCAGCGTTGAAGGGACTAGCGGGGGGCAGGTAGCTACGCAGTATTTT
17	TRBJ2-3	-	TRBV15	TRBD2	CATSRVAGGRGADTQYF	TGTGCCACCAGCAGAGTAGCGGGGGGGCGAGGGGCAGATACGCAGTATTTT
15	TRBJ1-6	few	TRBV11-1	TRBD1	CASSLRDRGGSPLHF	TGTGCCAGCAGCCTCCGGGACAGGGGAGGCTCACCCCTCCACTTT
16	TRBJ2-7	few	TRBV27	-	CASRPLSVGVPYEQYF	TGTGCCAGCCGACCCCTTTCGGTTGGCGTTCCCTACGAGCAGTACTTC
14	TRBJ2-5	-	TRBV20-1	-	CSASSIEGQETQYF	TGCAGTGCTAGTTCTATTGAAGGACAAGAGACCCAGTACTTC
15	TRBJ2-5	-	TRBV3-1	TRBD2	CASSQVGLAGETQYF	TGTGCCAGCAGCCAAGTGGGACTAGCGGGAGAGACCCAGTACTTC
14	TRBJ2-2	few	TRBV3-1	-	CASSQYGGTGELFF	TGTGCCAGCAGCCAATATGGAGGCACCGGGGAGCTGTTTTTT
15	TRBJ2-5	many	TRBV14	TRBD2	CASSQGGLAQETQYF	TGTGCCAGCAGCCAAGGGGGACTAGCCCAAGAGACCCAGTACTTC
14	TRBJ2-3	-	TRBV20-1	TRBD1	CSARDSLGTDTQYF	TGCAGTGCCCGGGACAGTCTGGGGACAGATACGCAGTATTTT
12	TRBJ1-2	-	TRBV20-1	TRBD1	CSGETGVTSYTF	TGCAGTGGCGAAACAGGGGTCACAAGCTACACCTTC
16	TRBJ2-7	few	TRBV5-1	TRBD1	CASSSRPGQVRYEQYF	TGCGCCAGCAGCTCAAGACCGGGACAGGTACGGTACGAGCAGTACTTC
14	TRBJ1-2	few	TRBV20-1	TRBD1	CSAPATGYNYGYTF	TGCAGTGCTCCAGCGACAGGGTATAACTATGGCTACACCTTC
14	TRBJ2-1	few	TRBV12-3/TRBV12-4	TRBD1	CASSRQGAYNEQFF	TGTGCCAGCAGTCGACAGGGGGCTTACAATGAGCAGTTCTTC
13	TRBJ1-2	many	TRBV12-3/TRBV12-4	-	CASSPQANYGYTF	TGTGCCAGCAGCCCCCAAGCTAACTATGGCTACACCTTC